Reported below is one TCR beta chain. What it recognizes is unknown. The V end lost 6 bases, the J end lost 0 bases, and 11 bases lay between the germline ends. CDR1 and CDR2 (germline): MDHEN, SYDVKM. This CDR3 is 14 amino acids long. This entry comes from a study of post-analysis software for immune sequencing data. The authors incorporated unique molecular identifiers into the TCR beta cDNA libraries. TCRdb processed the PCR reads anew with MiXCR; each CDR3 protein has one entry. Of some 690,000 distinct CDR3 sequences listed, roughly 30% are singletons. Overall study results and limits: Four or five TRBV segments, including TRBV5-6, TRBV5-1 and TRBV20-1, were more frequent in patients than controls.

The sample consisted of blood. The gene calls are TRBV28 and TRBJ2-5; no firm D call. The receptor was isolated from a girl between 10 and 17 years old with multiple sclerosis. In nucleotides, the CDR3 is TGTGCCAGCAGCCCCCGTGGGGACCAAGAGACCCAGTACTTC. It codes for CASSPRGDQETQYF.